The subject of this entry is one T cell receptor (beta chain). Its antigen is not identified. CDR1 is SGHTA and CDR2 is FQGNSA in the germline V gene. Trimming left V 1 base short and J 1 base short, with 8 bases between. The CDR3 loop spans 15 amino acids. The sample is drawn from a study of T cells in localized non-small cell lung cancer. Study-level points and caveats: Paired adjacent lung recovered a median roughly 50 of the top 100 tumor clones.

The table came from immunoSEQ multiplex PCR; TCRdb's copy has only in-frame clones and leaves some out. The sample comprises over 20,000 clones, about 92% of which are singletons, and roughly 15% rests with the top ten. The receptor was isolated from a man between 40 and 70 years old with stage III squamous cell lung carcinoma. This rearrangement joins TRBV7-2 to TRBJ1-5; no reliable D call. This material consisted of peripheral blood, taken before any cancer treatment. This chain's CDR3 is CASSLGSESNQPQHF. In DNA, the CDR3 is TGTGCCAGCAGCTTAGGCTCTGAAAGCAATCAGCCCCAGCATTTT.